These 25 T cell receptor beta chains came from one sample sequenced in a study of blood T cell repertoires in COVID-19. TCRdb's table, derived via immunoSEQ multiplex PCR, lists solely in-frame clones and lacks some. The sample holds roughly 120,000 clones, about 83% seen once. The source material was peripheral blood. The receptor source for this set is a human donor in a cohort sampled during active COVID-19.

This chain connects TRBV11-3 to TRBJ2-5, with 11 bases matching TRBD2. This CDR3 is 19 amino acids long. CDR1 is SGHNT and CDR2 is YENEEA in the germline V gene. The ends lost 0 bases at V and 3 bases at J; junction bases unmatched: 12. DNA of the CDR3: TGTGCCAGCAGCTTAGACCGGACTAGCGGGCGAGGGTGGGAAGAGACCCAGTACTTC. Its translation: CASSLDRTSGRGWEETQYF.

The genes are TRBV7-2 and TRBJ2-3; D uncertain. The CDR3 consists of 14 residues. V gave up 1 base and J gave up 7 bases, with 12 bases separating them. In germline, CDR1 is SGHTA, CDR2 FQGNSA. CDR3 residues: CASSLGGGQNTQYF. DNA for the CDR3: TGTGCCAGCAGCTTAGGAGGCGGCCAAAATACGCAGTATTTT.

The V gene is TRBV9, the J gene TRBJ2-2; TRBD2 matches at 11 bases. The CDR3 length is 16 residues. The germline V gene encodes CDR1 SGDLS and CDR2 YYNGEE. The ends lost 2 bases at V and 5 bases at J; junction bases unmatched: 5. This CDR3 reads CASSVEVAGGTGELFF. The DNA of the CDR3 is TGTGCCAGCAGCGTTGAGGTAGCGGGAGGGACCGGGGAGCTGTTTTTT.

The chain joins TRBV11-2 to TRBJ1-3; TRBD1 aligns across 8 bases. CDR1 SGHAT and CDR2 FQNNGV come from the germline V gene. Trimming took 1 base from V and 2 from J; bases not matched to a gene: 1. This CDR3 comprises 15 residues. The CDR3 region is CASSLVTGAGNTIYF. The DNA of the CDR3 is TGTGCCAGCAGCTTAGTGACAGGGGCTGGAAACACCATATATTTT.

The J gene is TRBJ2-5, the V gene TRBV7-9, with 9 bases that match TRBD2. V lost 2 bases and J lost 2; bases outside the gene matches: 3. The CDR3 sequence is 15 residues long. Germline V lookup: CDR1 SEHNR, CDR2 FQNEAQ (reference sequence). CDR3: CASSLLAGGQETQYF. DNA for the CDR3: TGTGCCAGCAGCTTACTCGCGGGAGGGCAAGAGACCCAGTACTTC.

V and J are TRBV27 and TRBJ2-1; weak D call: TRBD1 (6 bases). CDR1 and CDR2 from the germline V gene are MNHEY and SMNVEV (reference sequence). Trimming shortened V by 3 bases and J by 6 bases, and 15 bases separated the two germline ends. The CDR3 spans 15 residues. The CDR3 coding sequence is TGTGCCAGCAGTTTGGACAGTTTTTTACCCAATGAGCAGTTCTTC. This gives the protein CASSLDSFLPNEQFF.

This chain uses TRBV29-1 with TRBJ2-3; 8 bases agree with TRBD2. The CDR3 is 15 residues long. Germline V gene lookup returns CDR1 SQVTM and CDR2 ANQGSEA. The trim removed 3 bases at V and 2 bases at J, leaving 7 bases unmatched. DNA of the CDR3: TGCAGCGTTGAGCGGGAGGACCTGACCACAGATACGCAGTATTTT. The encoded protein is CSVEREDLTTDTQYF.

A single count supports this clone. The rearrangement links TRBV12-1 to TRBJ2-1; TRBD1 is the table's D call, not checked against the DNA. TRBV12-1 is a pseudogene locus. This CDR3 comprises 13 residues. This CDR3 reads CASSSSQGYEQFF. The CDR3 coding sequence is TGTGCCAGCAGCTCTTCCCAGGGCTATGAGCAGTTCTTC.

V and J are TRBV9 and TRBJ2-2; tentatively, D is TRBD1 (6 bases). Trimming stripped 2 bases from V and 8 bases from J, with 10 bases between. The CDR3 consists of 13 residues. The germline CDR1 and CDR2 sequences are SGDLS and YYNGEE. The CDR3 sequence: CASSVTGSGELFF. The CDR3 DNA is TGTGCCAGCAGCGTGACAGGTTCTGGGGAGCTGTTTTTT.

This chain links TRBV19 with TRBJ2-1; 12 bases match TRBD1. Germline assignment: CDR1 LNHDA and CDR2 SQIVND (reference sequence). The CDR3 is 19 residues long. V was pared by 1 base and J by 3 bases, with 10 bases of the junction left unmatched. The CDR3 DNA reads TGTGCCAGTAGTATAGTGTCCCGGGACAGGGGGCCACTCTACAATGAGCAGTTCTTC. This sequence encodes CASSIVSRDRGPLYNEQFF.

The rearrangement joins TRBV10-3 to TRBJ1-1, with a tentative D call TRBD1 (5 bases). The CDR3 consists of 14 residues. Per germline, CDR1 ENHRY and CDR2 SYGVKD. V lost 3 bases and J 1 base, leaving 9 bases between the germline ends. CDR3 sequence (DNA): TGTGCCATCAGTGACTCGACAGAGAACACTGAAGCTTTCTTT. Amino acids: CAISDSTENTEAFF.

This clone was counted between two and nine times. The chain is built from TRBV7-9 and TRBJ1-6; D is perhaps TRBD1 (6 bases). V dropped 4 bases and J dropped 4 bases, with 14 bases sitting between them. The germline gives CDR1 SEHNR, CDR2 FQNEAQ (reference sequence). CDR3 size: 16 residues. This CDR3 is CASSSGQGFYNSPLHF. The CDR3 nucleotides read TGTGCCAGCAGCTCGGGCCAGGGGTTTTATAATTCACCCCTCCACTTT.

V gene TRBV3-1 (or the pseudogene TRBV3-2) combines with J gene TRBJ2-2, with D possibly being TRBD2 (5 bases). The CDR3 runs to 15 residues. Trimming took 6 bases from V and 4 from J, leaving 15 bases between them. The V gene's germline CDR1 is LGHDT and CDR2 YNNKEL (reference sequence). The CDR3: CASSPIREGTGELFF. Here the CDR3 DNA reads TGTGCCAGCAGTCCAATAAGAGAGGGCACCGGGGAGCTGTTTTTT.

This clone has just one count. The gene calls are TRBV3-1 (or the pseudogene TRBV3-2) and TRBJ2-7; tentatively, D is TRBD1 (5 bases). The ends were cut back, 1 base at V and 5 bases at J, with 9 bases in the middle. In germline, CDR1 is LGHDT, CDR2 YNNKEL (reference sequence). The CDR3 has 13 amino acids. In nucleotides, the CDR3 is TGTGCCAGCAGCCAAGGGACATCCCACGAGCAGTACTTC. Residues: CASSQGTSHEQYF.

The genes are TRBV5-4 and TRBJ2-7; 10 bases map to TRBD2. CDR1 and CDR2 (germline): SGHNT, YYREEE (reference sequence). The V gene end was trimmed by 4 bases and the J gene end by 6 bases; junction bases not matched to a gene: 10. CDR3 length: 15 residues. CDR3 residues: CASSLRGSGGVEQYF. The CDR3 DNA is TGTGCCAGCAGCCTCCGGGGGAGCGGGGGGGTCGAGCAGTACTTC.

The chain recombines TRBV12-3 or TRBV12-4 with TRBJ2-7; TRBD2 matches 7 bases. This CDR3 has 11 residues. The J segment lost 7 bases and the V segment lost 5 bases, leaving 2 bases of the junction unmatched. CDR3 loop: CASSGGGEQYF. CDR3 in DNA: TGTGCCAGCAGTGGGGGAGGGGAGCAGTACTTC.

A single count supports this clone. The chain links TRBV25-1 to TRBJ2-5, with D possibly being TRBD1 (5 bases). V was clipped by 1 base and J by 4 bases, with 13 bases between them. Germline V CDR1 and CDR2: MGHDK, SYGVNS. The CDR3 spans 15 residues. CDR3 amino acids: CASSEWGIMGETQYF. The CDR3 DNA reads TGTGCCAGCAGTGAATGGGGCATTATGGGAGAGACCCAGTACTTC.

This sequence joins TRBV5-3 and TRBJ2-7; the match to TRBD1 covers 7 bases. TRBV5-3 is identified as an open reading frame with a role that is uncertain. The CDR3 spans 15 residues. V shed 2 bases, J shed 0 bases, and the junction held 5 bases outside the gene matches. CDR3 sequence: CARSFRDSCSYEQYF. The CDR3 DNA reads TGTGCCAGAAGCTTTAGGGACAGTTGCTCCTACGAGCAGTACTTC.

The V and J genes are TRBV5-1 and TRBJ2-3; 8 bases align to TRBD1. Germline V lookup: CDR1 SGHRS, CDR2 YFSETQ. The CDR3 is 15 residues long. After removal of 5 bases from V and 2 bases from J, the junction contained 7 bases not matched to a gene. The CDR3 spells CASSWDRPNTDTQYF. The CDR3 nucleotides read TGCGCCAGCAGTTGGGACAGGCCAAACACAGATACGCAGTATTTT. The full variable domain, rest sourced from reference TRBV5-1 and TRBJ2-3, is KAGVTQTPRYLIKTRGQQVTLSCSPISGHRSVSWYQQTPGQGLQFLFEYFSETQRNKGNFPGRFSGRQFSNSRSEMNVSTLELGDSALYLCASSWDRPNTDTQYFGPGTRLTVL.

This rearrangement joins TRBV12-3 or TRBV12-4 to TRBJ1-1; D uncertain. Trimming shortened V by 3 bases and J by 9 bases, and 2 bases separated the two germline ends. This CDR3 has 9 amino acids. The CDR3 loop reads CASSFKAFF. The CDR3 region has the DNA TGTGCCAGCAGTTTTAAAGCTTTCTTT.

A single count supports this clone. J is TRBJ2-6 and V is TRBV19, with TRBD1 identical over 7 bases. The CDR3 contains 17 residues. V trimming: 5 bases; J trimming: 0 bases; junction bases outside the gene matches: 7. Germline lookup yields CDR1 LNHDA and CDR2 SQIVND (reference sequence). The CDR3 DNA follows: TGTGCCAGTAGTGTAAGGGGGCTTACCTCTGGGGCCAACGTCCTGACTTTC. As protein: CASSVRGLTSGANVLTF.

The J gene is TRBJ2-1, the V gene TRBV5-4; no definite D call. CDR3 size: 15 residues. The V end was cut by 3 bases, the J end by 0 bases, with 10 bases between. Germline V gives CDR1 SGHNT, CDR2 YYREEE (reference sequence). CDR3 sequence reads: CASSSPGSSYNEQFF. The DNA for the CDR3 is TGTGCCAGCAGCTCACCCGGTAGCTCCTACAATGAGCAGTTCTTC.

This rearrangement joins TRBV10-2 to TRBJ1-5; tentatively, D is TRBD1 (5 bases). V was clipped by 4 bases and J by 5 bases, with 9 bases between them. Germline V gene data show CDR1 as WSHSY and CDR2 as SAAADI. The CDR3 consists of 13 residues. The CDR3 nucleotides read TGCGCCAGCAGTGCCGACAGATATCAGCCCCAGCATTTT. Its protein product is CASSADRYQPQHF.

This clone was seen a few times. The CDR3 DNA reads as TGTGCCAGCAGCCAAGGAGGACAGGGGGTTAATTCACCCCTCCACTTT. It encodes CASSQGGQGVNSPLHF. This chain links TRBV3-1 (or the pseudogene TRBV3-2) with TRBJ1-6; TRBD1 matches at 10 bases. The germline gives CDR1 LGHDT, CDR2 YNNKEL (reference sequence). The length of the CDR3 is 16 residues. The V segment lost 1 base and the J segment 6 bases; nucleotides outside the gene matches: 3.

V is TRBV4-2 and J is TRBJ2-1; 7 bases map to TRBD1. The V and J ends lost 3 bases and 12 bases, in that order; junction bases with no gene match: 8. Germline V gives CDR1 LGHNA, CDR2 YNFKEQ. The CDR3 sequence is 13 residues long. CDR3 loop: CASSQQGQLGQFF. The CDR3 region has the DNA TGTGCCAGCAGCCAGCAGGGACAGCTCGGGCAGTTCTTC.